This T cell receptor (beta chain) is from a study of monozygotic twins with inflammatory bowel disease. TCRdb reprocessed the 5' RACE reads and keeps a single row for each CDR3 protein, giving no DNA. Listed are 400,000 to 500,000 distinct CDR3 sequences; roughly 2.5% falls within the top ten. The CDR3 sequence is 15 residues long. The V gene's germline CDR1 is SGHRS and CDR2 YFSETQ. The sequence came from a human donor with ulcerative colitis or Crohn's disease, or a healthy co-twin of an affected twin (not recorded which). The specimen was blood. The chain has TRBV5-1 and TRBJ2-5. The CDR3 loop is CASSTSGRSEETQYF.